The 9 T cell receptor beta chains given below trace back to one sample, sequenced in a study of blood T cell repertoires in COVID-19. Sequenced by immunoSEQ multiplex PCR; TCRdb stores in-frame clones only, minus some. The data hold 150,000 to 200,000 clones, with 85% to 90% observed a single time. The material sequenced was peripheral blood. The receptors shown here come from a human donor in a cohort sampled during active COVID-19.

V is TRBV6-5 and J is TRBJ2-6; D not resolved. The V end was cut by 8 bases, the J end by 1 base, with 9 bases between. CDR3 length: 14 residues. Germline V gives CDR1 MNHEY, CDR2 SVGAGI. CDR3 amino acids: CASLSVSGANVLTF. CDR3 DNA sequence: TGTGCCAGCCTCTCCGTGTCTGGGGCCAACGTCCTGACTTTC.

This clone was recorded once. This chain joins TRBV5-4 and TRBJ2-1; 9 positions agree with TRBD1. Unmatched junction bases numbered 13, after V lost 0 bases and J lost 6 bases. CDR3 length equals 18 residues. Germline assignment: CDR1 SGHNT and CDR2 YYREEE (reference sequence). The CDR3: CASSLEGQGTPAANEQFF. Here the CDR3 DNA reads TGTGCCAGCAGCTTGGAGGGACAGGGAACCCCCGCCGCCAATGAGCAGTTCTTC. The full variable domain, with the rest looked up from reference TRBV5-4 and TRBJ2-1, is ETGVTQSPTHLIKTRGQQVTLRCSSQSGHNTVSWYQQALGQGPQFIFQYYREEENGRGNFPPRFSGLQFPNYSSELNVNALELDDSALYLCASSLEGQGTPAANEQFFGPGTRLTVL.

CDR3 residues: CASSSSGRVANIQYF. CDR3 sequence (DNA): TGTGCCAGCAGCTCCTCCGGCAGGGTCGCAAACATTCAGTACTTC. This chain uses TRBV11-2 with TRBJ2-4, with a weak D call TRBD1 (5 bases). From germline, CDR1 is SGHAT and CDR2 FQNNGV. Trimming left V 4 bases short and J 6 bases short, with 16 bases between. CDR3 length: 15 residues. The full variable domain, completed using reference TRBV11-2 and TRBJ2-4, is EAGVAQSPRYKIIEKRQSVAFWCNPISGHATLYWYQQILGQGPKLLIQFQNNGVVDDSQLPKDRFSAERLKGVDSTLKIQPAKLEDSAVYLCASSSSGRVANIQYFGAGTRLSVL.

The chain employs TRBV6-1 and TRBJ2-1, with a tentative D call TRBD2 (6 bases). V lost 0 bases and J lost 4, with 10 bases in between. This CDR3 has 15 amino acids. From germline, CDR1 is MNHNS and CDR2 SASEGT. In DNA form, the CDR3 reads TGTGCCAGCAGTGAAGCGCCGCGGGGTTACAATGAGCAGTTCTTC. Encoded protein: CASSEAPRGYNEQFF.

Regarding this clone: Given a much more abundant clone one base away, this may be a read error. The gene calls are TRBV11-1 and TRBJ2-1, with 10 bases that match TRBD1. Trimming at V came to 5 bases and at J to 0 bases, leaving 1 base not matched to a gene. This CDR3 has 15 residues. Germline V CDR1 and CDR2: SGHAT, FQDESV (reference sequence). The CDR3 bases are TGTGCCAGCAGCCGGACAGGGGGCTCCTACAATGAGCAGTTCTTC. Translated: CASSRTGGSYNEQFF.

This sequence joins TRBV5-6 and TRBJ2-1, with D tentatively TRBD2 (7 bases). The germline gives CDR1 SGHDT, CDR2 YYEEEE. The CDR3 is 17 residues long. Deletions cut 1 base from V and 4 bases from J, with 18 bases between. The CDR3 loop is CASSLLGIGGPYNEQFF. The CDR3 DNA sequence: TGTGCCAGCAGCTTGCTTGGTATCGGGGGGCCTTACAATGAGCAGTTCTTC.

V and J are TRBV6-2 or TRBV6-3 and TRBJ1-5, with 7 positions matching TRBD1. The germline CDR1 and CDR2 sequences are MNHEY and SVGEGT. The CDR3 sequence is 15 residues long. The J segment lost 3 bases and the V segment lost 5 bases, leaving 7 bases of the junction unmatched. The CDR3 region has the DNA TGTGCCAGCAGTGCGTGGGACAGTTCCAATCAGCCCCAGCATTTT. Amino acids: CASSAWDSSNQPQHF.

V is TRBV18 and J is TRBJ1-2; D ambiguous. CDR1 KGHSH and CDR2 LQKENI come from the germline V gene. This CDR3 contains 14 residues. V shed 4 bases and J shed 2 bases, with 11 bases lying between them. In DNA form, the CDR3 reads TGTGCCAGCTCACTAGGACGGGGAAACTATGGCTACACCTTC. Encoded protein: CASSLGRGNYGYTF.

This clone was seen just once. The chain couples TRBV18 to TRBJ2-7, with 7 bases that match TRBD1. CDR1 and CDR2 from the germline V gene are KGHSH and LQKENI. V lost 6 bases to trimming and J lost 6 bases; unmatched junction nucleotides: 11. This CDR3 contains 14 residues. The CDR3 protein is CASSTGQAIAEQYF. CDR3 in DNA: TGTGCCAGCTCTACTGGACAGGCGATAGCCGAGCAGTACTTC.